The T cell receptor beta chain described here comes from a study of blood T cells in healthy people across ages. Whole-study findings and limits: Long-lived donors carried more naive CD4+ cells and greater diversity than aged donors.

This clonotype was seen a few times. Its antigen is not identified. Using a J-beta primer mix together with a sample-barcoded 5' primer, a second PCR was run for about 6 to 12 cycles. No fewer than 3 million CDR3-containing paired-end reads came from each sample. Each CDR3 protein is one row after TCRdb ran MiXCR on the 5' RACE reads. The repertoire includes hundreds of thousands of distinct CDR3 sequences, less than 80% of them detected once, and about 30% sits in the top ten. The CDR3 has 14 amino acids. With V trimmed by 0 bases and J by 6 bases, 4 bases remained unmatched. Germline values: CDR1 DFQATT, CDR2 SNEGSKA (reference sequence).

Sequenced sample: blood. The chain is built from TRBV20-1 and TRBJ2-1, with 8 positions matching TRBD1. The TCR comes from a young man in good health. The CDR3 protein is CSARDFQGANEQFF. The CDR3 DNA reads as TGCAGTGCTAGAGATTTTCAGGGGGCCAATGAGCAGTTCTTC.